One and the same sample provided the 18 T cell receptor beta chains below, sequenced in a study of post-analysis software for immune sequencing data. Study observations and caveats: Relative to controls, patients had about 5 TRBV segments at higher frequency, with TRBV5-6, TRBV5-1 and TRBV20-1 among these.

No antigen has been identified for these receptors. Libraries were made from TCR beta cDNA, and they carried unique molecular identifiers. TCRdb independently ran MiXCR on the PCR reads; one entry per CDR3 protein. The table lists 650,000 to 850,000 distinct CDR3 sequences, around 53% of them singletons, with 4.6% in the top ten. The sequencing sample was made of blood. These receptors all stem from a girl aged 5 to 17 with multiple sclerosis.

Points on this clonotype: The junction departs from the called germline gene at one end, perhaps through a read error. V is TRBV6-5 and J is TRBJ2-3, with 7 bases lining up with TRBD1. The germline gives CDR1 MNHEY, CDR2 SVGAGI. CDR3 length equals 15 residues. For the CDR3, the DNA is TGTGCCAGCAGTTACTTGGGACAGCTCACAGACACGCAGTATTTT. Its protein product is CASSYLGQLTDTQYF.

The gene calls are TRBV20-1 and TRBJ2-4; 12 nucleotides agree with TRBD1. The CDR3 totals 17 residues. Germline lookup yields CDR1 DFQATT and CDR2 SNEGSKA (reference sequence). The V gene end was trimmed by 0 bases and the J gene end by 3 bases; junction bases not matched to a gene: 6. The CDR3 is CSARDGTGGVGKNIQYF. For the CDR3, the DNA is TGCAGTGCTAGAGATGGGACAGGGGGCGTGGGCAAAAACATTCAGTACTTC.

The V gene is TRBV29-1, the J gene TRBJ2-5; 8 positions agree with TRBD2. This CDR3 region has 14 residues. V was clipped by 4 bases and J by 5 bases; unmatched bases: 9. Per the germline V gene, CDR1 is SQVTM and CDR2 is ANQGSEA. CDR3 sequence: CSVGGGLLLETQYF. CDR3 nucleotides: TGCAGCGTTGGCGGGGGGCTTTTATTGGAGACCCAGTACTTC.

The CDR3 here is CASSQRSPEGTQYF. The CDR3 region has the DNA TGTGCCAGCAGCCAGAGATCACCCGAGGGGACCCAGTACTTC. The chain links TRBV3-1 to TRBJ2-5; weak D call: TRBD2 (5 bases). Per germline, CDR1 LGHDT and CDR2 YNNKEL (reference sequence). The V gene lost 3 bases and the J gene lost 7 bases, with 15 bases spanning the gap. The CDR3 extends over 14 amino acids.

This clonotype was detected only a few times. V and J are TRBV20-1 and TRBJ1-2, with 8 bases aligning to TRBD1. The V gene's germline CDR1 is DFQATT and CDR2 SNEGSKA (reference sequence). The junction had 11 bases not matched to a gene; V was cut back by 0 bases and J by 8 bases. CDR3 length equals 15 residues. The CDR3 region is CSAREGGYRGYGYTF. CDR3 bases: TGCAGTGCTAGAGAGGGAGGCTACAGGGGGTACGGCTACACCTTC.

The chain recombines TRBV27 with TRBJ2-7; 7 positions agree with TRBD1. J was trimmed by 2 bases and V by 6 bases; bases with no gene match: 13. The CDR3 runs 16 residues. Germline lookup yields CDR1 MNHEY and CDR2 SMNVEV (reference sequence). DNA for the CDR3: TGTGCCAGCAGCCCGGGACACCCGGGACAGCCCTACGAGCAGTACTTC. Its protein is CASSPGHPGQPYEQYF.

As regards this clonotype: One end of the junction does not line up with germline, which may come from a read error. The chain joins TRBV7-7 to TRBJ2-3; weak D call: TRBD1 (5 bases). In germline, CDR1 is SSHAT, CDR2 FNYEAQ (reference sequence). This CDR3 has 13 amino acids. CDR3 bases: TGTGTCAGCAGCCCTCAGGGAAGCGATACGCAGTATTTT. Amino acids: CVSSPQGSDTQYF.

The chain carries TRBV3-1 and TRBJ2-1; TRBD2 agrees at 7 bases. Germline loops: CDR1 LGHDT, CDR2 YNNKEL (reference sequence). Germline trimming cut 5 bases from V and 0 bases from J; bases unmatched to any gene: 7. The CDR3 is 16 amino acids. Written as DNA, the CDR3 is TGTGCCAGCAGCTTAGGCGGGAGTTCCTCCTACAATGAGCAGTTCTTC. This codes for CASSLGGSSSYNEQFF.

V and J are TRBV5-1 and TRBJ1-4, with TRBD1 as a possible D gene (6 bases). The CDR3 consists of 15 residues. V was shortened by 0 bases and J by 7 bases, with 13 bases between the two germline ends. The V gene's germline CDR1 is SGHRS and CDR2 YFSETQ. The CDR3 reads CASSLDRVAGEKLFF. CDR3 DNA: TGCGCCAGCAGCTTGGACAGGGTGGCGGGTGAAAAACTGTTTTTT.

As for this clonotype: At one end the junction does not follow the germline gene, possibly because of a read error. The V call is TRBV7-7, the J call TRBJ2-1; D may be TRBD1 or TRBD2 (5 bases each). Germline loops: CDR1 SSHAT, CDR2 FNYEAQ (reference sequence). This CDR3 spans 16 amino acids. CDR3 nucleotide sequence: TGTGCTAGCAGCTTAGGGGACCGACGCTCCTACAATGAGCAGTTCTTC. This codes for CASSLGDRRSYNEQFF.

The chain recombines TRBV7-2 with TRBJ1-2, with 7 positions matching TRBD1. From germline, CDR1 is SGHTA and CDR2 FQGNSA. There are 16 residues in the CDR3. Trimming cost V 5 bases and J 5 bases; bases outside gene matches: 14. The CDR3 DNA sequence: TGTGCCAGCAGCACGTCACAGGGGCCTGTCGGGTATGGCTACACCTTC. It yields the protein CASSTSQGPVGYGYTF.

V and J are TRBV20-1 and TRBJ2-7, with 8 nucleotides matching TRBD2. This CDR3 region has 14 residues. With V trimmed by 5 bases and J by 2 bases, 8 bases remained unmatched. Per the germline V gene, CDR1 is DFQATT and CDR2 is SNEGSKA (reference sequence). The CDR3 reads CSAPPAGAAYEQYF. CDR3 bases: TGCAGTGCTCCCCCAGCGGGGGCGGCCTACGAGCAGTACTTC.

This clonotype was counted between two and nine times. This rearrangement joins TRBV6-5 to TRBJ2-4; 7 nucleotides line up with TRBD2. This CDR3 is built from 15 residues. Unmatched junction bases numbered 14, after V lost 2 bases and J lost 13 bases. Looked up from germline, CDR1 is MNHEY and CDR2 is SVGAGI. CDR3 coding DNA: TGTGCCAGCAGTTACGTAGCGGGCTCCACTAACAGACAGTACTTC. Translation: CASSYVAGSTNRQYF.

CDR3 sequence (DNA): TGCAGCCAACTACCGGCCTCCTACAATGAGCAGTTCTTC. This gives the protein CSQLPASYNEQFF. The chain joins TRBV20-1 to TRBJ2-1; D is uncertain. The CDR3 extends over 13 amino acids. In germline, CDR1 is DFQATT, CDR2 SNEGSKA (reference sequence).

V gene TRBV28 combines with J gene TRBJ1-2, with D perhaps matching TRBD1 (5 bases). Deletions cut 6 bases from V and 4 bases from J, with 21 bases between. CDR3 size: 16 residues. The V gene's germline CDR1 is MDHEN and CDR2 SYDVKM. CDR3 DNA sequence: TGTGCCAGCAGCGACCCGACATGGGACGGAACCTATGGCTACACCTTC. The encoded protein is CASSDPTWDGTYGYTF.

The CDR3 sequence is CASSPLGAGADTQYF. The DNA for the CDR3 is TGTGCCAGCAGCCCTCTCGGGGCGGGAGCAGATACGCAGTATTTT. The rearrangement joins TRBV6-1 to TRBJ2-3, with 7 nucleotides matching TRBD2. Germline loops: CDR1 MNHNS, CDR2 SASEGT. There are 15 residues in the CDR3. V was clipped by 6 bases and J by 4 bases; unmatched bases: 10.

The chain joins TRBV7-9 to TRBJ2-1; D might be TRBD1 or TRBD2, each matching 6 bases. Trimming took 1 base from V and 7 from J, leaving 17 bases between them. The CDR3 covers 16 residues. Germline CDR1 and CDR2: SEHNR and FQNEAQ (reference sequence). The CDR3, as DNA: TGTGCCAGCAGCTTAGTAGGAGGGCCTGACAGGAATGAGCAGTTCTTC. Translating it yields CASSLVGGPDRNEQFF. Based on the CDR3 plus reference TRBV7-9 and TRBJ2-1, the full variable domain is DTGVSQNPRHKITKRGQNVTFRCDPISEHNRLYWYRQTLGQGPEFLTYFQNEAQLEKSRLLSDRFSAERPKGSFSTLEIQRTEQGDSAMYLCASSLVGGPDRNEQFFGPGTRLTVL.

The V call is TRBV10-3, the J call TRBJ1-1, with a weak D call TRBD1 (6 bases). The germline gives CDR1 ENHRY, CDR2 SYGVKD. Trimming removed 7 bases from V and 4 bases from J, with 13 bases in between. The length of the CDR3 is 13 residues. The CDR3: CAIKGQFGTEAFF. In DNA form, the CDR3 reads TGTGCCATCAAAGGACAGTTTGGCACTGAAGCTTTCTTT.